The sequence of this T cell receptor beta chain was determined in a study of blood T cell repertoires in COVID-19. On the study more broadly: Whether acute or convalescent, the COVID-19 samples came from the United States, Italy and Spain. PBMCs, B-cell-depleted T cells, or T cells were the source of the cDNA or gDNA that made up the material.

Germline V gene data show CDR1 as LNHDA and CDR2 as SQIVND (reference sequence). V dropped 5 bases and J dropped 7 bases, with 18 bases sitting between them. The CDR3 has 15 residues. The protocol was immunoSEQ multiplex PCR, while the TCRdb copy is restricted to in-frame clones and leaves out a portion. Of tens of thousands of clones in the sample, under 95% were seen once. The sequencing sample was made of peripheral blood. The clonotype was recovered from a human donor in a cohort sampled during active COVID-19. The chain recombines TRBV19 with TRBJ1-5, with a possible D match to TRBD1 (6 bases). DNA for the CDR3: TGTGCCAGTAGTCCCCCTCAGGGGAGAGGGCAGCCCCAGCATTTT. This sequence encodes CASSPPQGRGQPQHF.